This T cell receptor (beta chain) appears in the sequencing data of a study of Ad26.COV2.S vaccination and SARS-CoV-2 variants. Study-level findings and limits: Participants given vaccine showed non-spike TCR breadth similar to that of placebo recipients. Spike-specific TCR breadth was greater after Ad26.COV2.S than placebo.

Treatment specified: some 20 received Ad26.COV2.S at low or high dose, single or two shots; about 5 received placebo; per-sample allocation not given. Sample collection was performed on day 63 after the first vaccine or placebo injection. On this clone: Its cognate antigen is unknown.

Libraries were prepared by immunoSEQ multiplex PCR; TCRdb keeps only in-frame clonotypes and omits some of them. The data hold roughly 400,000 clones, with roughly 90% observed a single time. Germline V lookup: CDR1 SGHNT, CDR2 YYREEE (reference sequence). J gave up 4 bases and V 3 bases, and 4 bases lay outside the gene matches. The CDR3 sequence is 16 residues long. This receptor was identified in a person aged 18-60 years who received the Ad26.COV2.S COVID-19 vaccine or a placebo. This sequence joins TRBV5-4 and TRBJ2-2, with TRBD1 matching over 12 bases. The sample here was peripheral blood, taken in a trial of Ad26.COV2.S vaccine versus placebo. The CDR3 DNA reads TGTGCCAGCAGCTCAGGGACAGGGGGCGTCACCGGGGAGCTGTTTTTT. It yields the protein CASSSGTGGVTGELFF.